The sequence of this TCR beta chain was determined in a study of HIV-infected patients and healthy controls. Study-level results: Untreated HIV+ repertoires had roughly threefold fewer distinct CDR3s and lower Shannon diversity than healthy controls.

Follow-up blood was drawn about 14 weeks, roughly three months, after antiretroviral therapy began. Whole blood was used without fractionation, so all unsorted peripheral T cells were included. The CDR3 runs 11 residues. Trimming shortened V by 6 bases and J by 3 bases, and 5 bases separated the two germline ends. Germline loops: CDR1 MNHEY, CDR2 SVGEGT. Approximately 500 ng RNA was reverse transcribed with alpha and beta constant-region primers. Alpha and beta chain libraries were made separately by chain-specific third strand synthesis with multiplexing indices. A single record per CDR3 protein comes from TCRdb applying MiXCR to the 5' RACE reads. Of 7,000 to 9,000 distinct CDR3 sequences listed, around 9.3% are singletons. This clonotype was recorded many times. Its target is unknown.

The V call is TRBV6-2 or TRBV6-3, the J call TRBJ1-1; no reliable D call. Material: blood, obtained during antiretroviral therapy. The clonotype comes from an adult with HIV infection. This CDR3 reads CASRVDTEAFF. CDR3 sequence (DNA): TGTGCCAGCAGAGTAGACACTGAAGCTTTCTTT.